The subject of this entry is one TCR beta chain. Under the authors' procedure: Estimated nucleated cell counts came from reference gene primer amplification. Assay: immunoSEQ multiplex PCR; the TCRdb copy retains only in-frame clones and omits some. Clonal size and the V and J genes are those of that table, whereas D and trimming came from the DNA. The sample lists a few hundred thousand clones, 85% to 90% occurring once. These data originate in a study of blood T cell repertoires in COVID-19. Study-wide background: The origin of the acute and convalescent COVID-19 samples was the United States, Italy and Spain.

Recruitment covered about 25 US areas and drew participants whose ages spanned about 18 to 90 years. Contact with a PCR-confirmed or clinician-diagnosed COVID-19 case occurred within 2 weeks of entry. The CDR3 is made up of 14 amino acids. V lost 0 bases to trimming and J lost 4 bases, with 10 bases between them. The germline V gene encodes CDR1 SGHRS and CDR2 YFSETQ. This receptor was obtained from a young man who had been exposed to COVID-19. The V call is TRBV5-1, the J call TRBJ1-2, with a weak D call TRBD1 (5 bases). Sequenced: PBMCs or T cells enriched from blood (not recorded which). The CDR3 loop reads CASSLDGGAYGYTF. The CDR3 DNA reads TGCGCCAGCAGCTTGGATGGCGGGGCCTATGGCTACACCTTC.